This T cell receptor (beta chain) was sequenced in a study of cytomegalovirus exposure and HLA in healthy donors. About the research overall: Earlier work reported 110 million or so unique TCR beta sequences from 180 million or so T cells.

Concerning this clone itself: What it binds is not known.

Vbeta (60) and Jbeta (13) primers were used in the PCR. Sequencing used immunoSEQ multiplex PCR; TCRdb keeps in-frame clones, though not all of them. Here the sample spans roughly 190,000 clones, 70% to 75% being singletons. Study-level findings and limits: Later on, analysis showed that most CMV-associated TCR beta chains appeared to be HLA-restricted. Investigators reported 150 to 200 TCR beta chains as tied to cytomegalovirus.

The length of the CDR3 is 13 residues. Germline assignment: CDR1 MNHEY and CDR2 SVGAGI. Between the trimmed V and J ends, which lost 10 bases and 2 bases, there was a span of 13 bases. Material for sequencing was PBMCs. This receptor was identified in a man younger than 40 in good health and CMV-seropositive. The gene calls are TRBV6-5 and TRBJ2-3; TRBD2 is a possible D gene (6 bases). The CDR3 nucleotides are TGTGCCACCGGGGGAGGTCCCACAGATACGCAGTATTTT. Protein product: CATGGGPTDTQYF.